Following are 15 T cell receptor beta chains from one sample sequenced in a study of CD8 T cells in Susac syndrome. Reverse transcription used about 0.45 to 1 ug RNA and random hexamers. TCRdb re-called the immunoSEQ multiplex PCR reads through MiXCR, storing one row per CDR3 protein. The table records about 250,000 distinct CDR3 sequences, about 94% of them present only once. The sequencing sample was made of CD4+ T cells from PBMCs. Every receptor here comes from a human donor with multiple sclerosis.

Comment on this clonotype: The junction does not match germline at one end; this may be a read error. The rearrangement joins TRBV7-2 to TRBJ2-3; D remains unclear. The length of the CDR3 is 11 residues. Germline V gene lookup returns CDR1 SGHTA and CDR2 FQGNSA. CDR3: CASSPAWTLYF. CDR3 nucleotides: TGCGCCAGCAGCCCTGCCTGGACGTTGTATTTT.

The V and J genes are TRBV7-9 and TRBJ2-3; TRBD2 agrees at 7 bases. Per the germline V gene, CDR1 is SEHNR and CDR2 is FQNEAQ (reference sequence). CDR3 size: 15 residues. Losses at the gene ends were 2 bases for V and 6 bases for J; bases not matched to a gene: 8. CDR3 DNA sequence: TGTGCCAGCAGCTTAAGCGGGATCCCTTCCGATACGCAGTATTTT. As protein: CASSLSGIPSDTQYF.

The rearrangement joins TRBV12-3 or TRBV12-4 to TRBJ2-3, with D possibly TRBD2 on 6 matching bases. The length of the CDR3 is 16 residues. The V and J ends lost 4 bases and 4 bases respectively, with 18 bases between them. In DNA form, the CDR3 reads TGTGCCAGCAGTTCGGGACTCCATTCAGGAGCAGATACGCAGTATTTT. This sequence encodes CASSSGLHSGADTQYF.

This rearrangement joins TRBV4-1 to TRBJ1-1, with a possible D match to TRBD1 (6 bases). The CDR3 runs 13 residues. V gave up 1 base and J gave up 8 bases, with 11 bases separating them. Germline V gene sequence: CDR1 MGHRA, CDR2 YSYEKL. CDR3 sequence (DNA): TGCGCCAGCAGCCAAGCGGGGGGCATAGAAGCTTTCTTT. This gives the protein CASSQAGGIEAFF.

A single count supports this clonotype. The chain uses TRBV4-1 and TRBJ1-2; 9 bases fit TRBD1. Per germline, CDR1 MGHRA and CDR2 YSYEKL. The CDR3 is 16 amino acids. V shed 3 bases, J shed 6 bases, and the junction held 11 bases outside the gene matches. CDR3 sequence reads: CASSHTRDRAGHGYTF. CDR3 coding DNA: TGCGCCAGCAGCCACACTCGGGACAGGGCTGGTCATGGCTACACCTTC.

This chain connects TRBV5-1 to TRBJ2-1, with 9 bases that match TRBD2. Trimming cost V 0 bases and J 4 bases; bases outside gene matches: 8. CDR1 SGHRS and CDR2 YFSETQ come from the germline V gene. This CDR3 has 17 amino acids. As DNA, the CDR3 is TGCGCCAGCAGCTTGGTTTCTTCCACTAGCGGGTACAATGAGCAGTTCTTC. It encodes CASSLVSSTSGYNEQFF.

Turning to this clonotype: The junction shows a germline mismatch at one end, possibly a read error. The chain joins TRBV3-1 to TRBJ1-4; 10 bases are a match to TRBD1. The CDR3 runs 15 residues. The germline gives CDR1 LGHDT, CDR2 YNNKEL (reference sequence). The CDR3 DNA reads as TGTGCCAGCAGCCGACCGGACAGGGGGAATGGAAAACTGTTTTTT. It translates to CASSRPDRGNGKLFF.

The CDR3 sequence is CASSQYGTGHTEAFF. CDR3 nucleotide sequence: TGTGCCAGCAGCCAATACGGGACAGGCCACACTGAAGCTTTCTTT. This chain uses TRBV3-1 with TRBJ1-1; 8 nucleotides match TRBD1. Trimming removed 2 bases from V and 3 bases from J; junction bases left unmatched: 5. Germline assignment: CDR1 LGHDT and CDR2 YNNKEL (reference sequence). This CDR3 has 15 amino acids.

The chain employs TRBV7-2 and TRBJ1-1, with 9 bases lining up with TRBD1. The CDR3 loop spans 15 amino acids. CDR1 and CDR2 from the germline V gene are SGHTA and FQGNSA. Trimming removed 4 bases from V and 12 bases from J; junction bases left unmatched: 15. The CDR3 nucleotides are TGTGCCAGCAGCTCGGGGGGCCTGCGGGGGACAGGGACTTTCTTT. Its translation: CASSSGGLRGTGTFF.

The genes are TRBV9 and TRBJ2-2; D tentatively reads TRBD1 or TRBD2 (5 bases each). The germline V and J ends were trimmed by 8 bases and 7 bases, with 21 bases remaining between them. The germline CDR1 and CDR2 sequences are SGDLS and YYNGEE. This CDR3 has 15 amino acids. The CDR3 reads CASKEGNQGSGELFF. The DNA of the CDR3 is TGTGCCAGTAAAGAGGGGAACCAAGGGAGCGGGGAGCTGTTTTTT.

This clonotype was seen only once. The rearrangement uses TRBV10-3 and TRBJ2-1, with D tentatively TRBD2 (7 bases). The germline V and J ends were trimmed by 6 bases and 5 bases, with 20 bases remaining between them. The CDR3 extends over 16 amino acids. Per germline, CDR1 ENHRY and CDR2 SYGVKD. CDR3 in DNA: TGTGCCATCAGCGGCAAGGCCGGGGGGCGAGACAATGAGCAGTTCTTC. This sequence encodes CAISGKAGGRDNEQFF.

This rearrangement joins TRBV12-3 or TRBV12-4 to TRBJ2-7, with a tentative D call TRBD2 (6 bases). V lost 3 bases to trimming and J lost 4 bases, with 13 bases between them. The CDR3 is made up of 14 amino acids. The CDR3 sequence: CASSFGGFDYEQYF. As DNA, the CDR3 is TGTGCCAGCAGTTTTGGAGGGTTCGATTACGAGCAGTACTTC.

The chain combines TRBV6-5 with TRBJ2-7; D might be TRBD2 (6 bases). Between the trimmed V and J ends, which lost 0 bases and 5 bases, there was a span of 20 bases. The CDR3 has 17 residues. Germline V gene sequence: CDR1 MNHEY, CDR2 SVGAGI. The CDR3 is CASSYSPVGQGGNEQYF. The CDR3 region has the DNA TGTGCCAGCAGTTACTCGCCCGTAGGGCAGGGCGGGAACGAGCAGTACTTC.

J is TRBJ2-3 and V is TRBV3-1; TRBD1 might be the D (6 bases). The CDR3 has 16 amino acids. The V and J ends lost 4 bases and 2 bases respectively, with 16 bases between them. CDR1 is LGHDT, CDR2 YNNKEL, per germline (reference sequence). The CDR3: CASSRVGLGATDTQYF. The CDR3 region has the DNA TGTGCCAGCAGCCGGGTCGGGCTGGGGGCCACAGATACGCAGTATTTT.

CDR3 DNA sequence: TGCAGTGCTAGAGATGGCGGACAGCCCCAGCATTTT. It is translated as CSARDGGQPQHF. The chain combines TRBV20-1 with TRBJ1-5; no reliable D call. The length of the CDR3 is 12 residues. The V end lost 0 bases, the J end lost 7 bases, and 7 bases lay between the germline ends. The germline V gene encodes CDR1 DFQATT and CDR2 SNEGSKA (reference sequence).